The rows below give T cell receptor beta chains drawn from one sample of a study of cytomegalovirus exposure and HLA in healthy donors. Profiling relied on immunoSEQ multiplex PCR, and the TCRdb table lists in-frame clones only, not all of them. The data contain about 88,000 clones, 55% to 75% of them seen just once; the ten biggest clones take up more than 2.5%. The sample taken for sequencing was PBMCs. These receptors all come from a man aged 45-60 years in good health and CMV-seronegative. Both conserved end residues are part of each CDR3. D genes are given only for firm matches. Clone sizes are given selectively: once, few, many, or a class where the clone is expanded.

D gene,V gene,J gene,clone size,CDR3 protein,CDR3 DNA
TRBD1,TRBV29-1,TRBJ2-2,NA,CSVVGQANTGELFF,TGCAGCGTCGTGGGACAGGCGAACACCGGGGAGCTGTTTTTT
TRBD2,TRBV29-1,TRBJ2-3,few,CSSRLAGYFTDTQYF,TGCAGCTCTCGACTAGCGGGTTATTTCACAGATACGCAGTATTTT
NA,TRBV19,TRBJ2-5,NA,CASSIELTGPYQETQYF,TGTGCCAGTAGTATAGAGTTGACAGGACCATACCAAGAGACCCAGTACTTC
NA,TRBV15,TRBJ2-7,once,CATSRGTVNYEQYF,TGTGCCACCAGCAGAGGGACAGTAAACTACGAGCAGTACTTC
TRBD1,TRBV19,TRBJ1-5,NA,CATKDRYSNQPQHF,TGTGCCACGAAGGACAGGTATAGCAATCAGCCCCAGCATTTT
TRBD1,TRBV27,TRBJ2-5,NA,CASRSGGVETQYF,TGTGCCAGCAGATCAGGGGGTGTAGAGACCCAGTACTTC
NA,TRBV5-1,TRBJ1-1,NA,CASSLAGGRGAFF,TGCGCCAGCAGCTTGGCGGGGGGAAGGGGAGCTTTCTTT
TRBD2,TRBV30,TRBJ2-3,NA,CAWSVSGGTDTQYF,TGTGCCTGGAGTGTAAGCGGGGGCACAGATACGCAGTATTTT
NA,TRBV5-4,TRBJ2-5,NA,CASSNGGFQETQYF,TGTGCCAGCAGCAATGGGGGGTTTCAAGAGACCCAGTACTTC
NA,TRBV18,TRBJ2-7,NA,CASSPPGDSYEQYF,TGTGCCAGCTCACCACCAGGGGATTCCTACGAGCAGTACTTC
TRBD1,TRBV2,TRBJ1-4,NA,CASSGNRGEKLFF,TGTGCCAGCAGTGGGAACAGGGGGGAAAAACTGTTTTTT
NA,TRBV29-1,TRBJ2-1,NA,CSVDPGVGEQFF,TGCAGCGTTGATCCCGGGGTCGGGGAGCAGTTCTTC
NA,TRBV18,TRBJ1-5,once,CASSPSIGNQPQHF,TGTGCCAGCTCACCTTCCATTGGCAATCAGCCCCAGCATTTT
TRBD1,TRBV18,TRBJ1-6,NA,CASSPPGTENSPLHF,TGTGCCAGCTCACCACCAGGGACAGAGAATTCACCCCTCCACTTT
TRBD1,TRBV27,TRBJ1-5,NA,CASSFDRAQPQHF,TGTGCCAGCAGTTTCGACAGGGCCCAGCCCCAGCATTTT
NA,TRBV30,TRBJ1-6,NA,CAWTLGGGSPLHF,TGTGCCTGGACCTTGGGGGGGGGTTCACCCCTCCACTTT
NA,TRBV18,TRBJ2-1,NA,CASSPTTSYNEQFF,TGTGCCAGCTCACCAACGACTAGCTACAATGAGCAGTTCTTC
NA,TRBV9,TRBJ1-1,NA,CASSARDRQHTEAFF,TGTGCCAGCAGCGCCCGCGACCGACAGCACACTGAAGCTTTCTTT
NA,TRBV5-1,TRBJ1-1,NA,CASSLPRGGESFF,TGCGCCAGCAGCTTGCCCAGAGGGGGGGAATCTTTCTTT
TRBD1,TRBV10-2,TRBJ1-5,NA,CASSDQGVPYSNQPQHF,TGCGCCAGCAGTGATCAGGGGGTTCCGTATAGCAATCAGCCCCAGCATTTT
NA,TRBV27,TRBJ1-4,NA,CASSSLGRDEKLFF,TGTGCCAGCAGCTCTCTAGGGCGGGATGAAAAACTGTTTTTT
NA,TRBV2,TRBJ1-6,NA,CASSGQWTLHF,TGTGCCAGCAGTGGGCAGTGGACTCTCCACTTT
TRBD2,TRBV19,TRBJ2-2,NA,CASSIDSGRAIGGELFF,TGTGCCAGTAGTATAGATAGCGGGAGGGCTATTGGTGGGGAGCTGTTTTTT
TRBD1,TRBV16,TRBJ2-7,NA,CASSLSGTGDYEQYF,TGTGCCAGCAGCCTAAGTGGGACAGGGGACTACGAGCAGTACTTC
NA,TRBV2,TRBJ2-2,NA,CASNTGFRDTGELFF,TGTGCCAGCAATACCGGCTTCCGGGACACCGGGGAGCTGTTTTTT
NA,TRBV21-1,TRBJ2-3,NA,CASSKVESCGGALARDTQYF,TGTGCCAGCAGCAAAGTTGAATCATGCGGAGGGGCCCTCGCTAGGGATACGCAGTATTTT
NA,TRBV6-5,TRBJ2-6,NA,CASSLASGANVLTF,TGTGCCAGTTCCTTAGCTTCTGGGGCCAACGTCCTGACTTTC
TRBD2,TRBV30,TRBJ2-2,NA,CAWTSKLAGGPGELFF,TGTGCCTGGACCAGTAAACTAGCGGGAGGGCCTGGGGAGCTGTTTTTT
NA,TRBV6-6,TRBJ1-4,NA,CASSPPGRGEKLFF,TGTGCCAGCAGCCCCCCGGGGAGGGGGGAAAAACTGTTTTTT
NA,TRBV5-4,TRBJ2-3,NA,CASSREGAGYAINTQYF,TGTGCCAGCAGCCGGGAGGGGGCGGGATATGCAATAAATACGCAGTATTTT
TRBD1,TRBV7-2,TRBJ1-1,NA,CASSLDRGTEAFF,TGTGCCAGCAGCTTGGACAGGGGCACTGAAGCTTTCTTT
TRBD2,TRBV27,TRBJ2-1,few,CASSSPGTSNNEQFF,TGTGCCAGCAGTTCCCCCGGGACTAGCAACAATGAGCAGTTCTTC
TRBD1,TRBV12-5,TRBJ1-2,few,CASGNYRDREIYGYTF,TGTGCTAGTGGTAATTACCGGGACAGGGAAATCTATGGCTACACCTTC
TRBD1,TRBV10-3,TRBJ2-3,NA,CAISDRGHESDTQYF,TGTGCCATCAGTGACAGGGGGCACGAGTCAGATACGCAGTATTTT
NA,TRBV9,TRBJ2-7,few,CASSVSTSSYEQYF,TGTGCCAGCAGCGTCTCGACTTCTTCCTACGAGCAGTACTTC
NA,TRBV6-4,TRBJ2-5,NA,CASRQGRETQYF,TGTGCCAGCAGGCAGGGTCGGGAGACCCAGTACTTC
NA,TRBV5-1,TRBJ1-4,NA,CASSPAPGSEKLFF,TGCGCCAGCAGCCCGGCCCCGGGGAGTGAAAAACTGTTTTTT
NA,TRBV7-2,TRBJ1-2,NA,CASSLAGGWLGGYTF,TGTGCCAGCAGCTTAGCGGGCGGGTGGCTAGGCGGCTACACCTTC
TRBD1,TRBV7-2,TRBJ1-2,NA,CASSPGGTGALYGYTF,TGTGCCAGCAGCCCGGGTGGGACAGGGGCCCTCTATGGCTACACCTTC
NA,TRBV5-6,TRBJ2-1,NA,CASSFRVNEQFF,TGTGCCAGCAGCTTCCGGGTCAATGAGCAGTTCTTC
NA,TRBV5-4,TRBJ2-5,NA,CASSLPSGGSQETQYF,TGTGCCAGCAGCTTGCCCTCCGGAGGGAGCCAAGAGACCCAGTACTTC
NA,TRBV5-4,TRBJ2-2,NA,CASSLEAGLITGELFF,TGTGCCAGCAGCTTGGAGGCGGGACTGATCACCGGGGAGCTGTTTTTT
TRBD1,TRBV5-1,TRBJ1-1,once,CASSWMGQGNTEAFF,TGCGCCAGCAGCTGGATGGGACAGGGGAACACTGAAGCTTTCTTT
NA,TRBV7-2,TRBJ2-2,NA,CASSPYTGELFF,TGTGCCAGCAGCCCATACACCGGGGAGCTGTTTTTT
TRBD1,TRBV14,TRBJ2-1,few,CASSLRDRGGNEQFF,TGTGCCAGCAGCCTCCGGGACAGGGGTGGCAATGAGCAGTTCTTC
NA,TRBV5-1,TRBJ2-3,NA,CASSPSSGLLDTQYF,TGCGCCAGCAGCCCCTCCTCCGGGTTACTGGATACGCAGTATTTT
TRBD1,TRBV5-1,TRBJ1-1,once,CASSGGTGGRTEAFF,TGCGCCAGCAGCGGGGGGACAGGGGGCCGCACTGAAGCTTTCTTT
NA,TRBV5-1,TRBJ2-3,NA,CASSDSILDTQYF,TGCGCCAGCAGCGACAGTATTCTAGATACGCAGTATTTT
NA,TRBV5-1,TRBJ2-5,NA,CASSLQGGETQYF,TGCGCCAGCAGCTTACAGGGCGGGGAGACCCAGTACTTC
TRBD1,TRBV11-1,TRBJ1-4,NA,CASSLAYPGQGSTNEKLFF,TGTGCCAGCAGCTTAGCGTATCCGGGACAGGGATCAACTAATGAAAAACTGTTTTTT
TRBD1,TRBV7-9,TRBJ2-5,NA,CASSGLRGQETQYF,TGTGCCAGCAGCGGACTCAGGGGGCAAGAGACCCAGTACTTC
TRBD1,TRBV25-1,TRBJ1-1,NA,CAITGGNTEAFF,TGTGCCATTACAGGGGGGAACACTGAAGCTTTCTTT
NA,TRBV30,TRBJ1-2,once,CACTCEGRYYGYTF,TGTGCCTGTACCTGCGAGGGGAGGTATTATGGCTACACCTTC
NA,TRBV5-8,TRBJ2-5,NA,CASSRTSLETQYF,TGTGCCAGCAGCCGAACTAGCCTGGAGACCCAGTACTTC
NA,TRBV7-9,TRBJ1-1,few,CASSLYGANTEAFF,TGTGCCAGCAGCTTATACGGAGCGAACACTGAAGCTTTCTTT
NA,TRBV4-3,TRBJ1-4,NA,CASSQVTVNEKLFF,TGCGCCAGCAGCCAAGTGACAGTTAATGAAAAACTGTTTTTT